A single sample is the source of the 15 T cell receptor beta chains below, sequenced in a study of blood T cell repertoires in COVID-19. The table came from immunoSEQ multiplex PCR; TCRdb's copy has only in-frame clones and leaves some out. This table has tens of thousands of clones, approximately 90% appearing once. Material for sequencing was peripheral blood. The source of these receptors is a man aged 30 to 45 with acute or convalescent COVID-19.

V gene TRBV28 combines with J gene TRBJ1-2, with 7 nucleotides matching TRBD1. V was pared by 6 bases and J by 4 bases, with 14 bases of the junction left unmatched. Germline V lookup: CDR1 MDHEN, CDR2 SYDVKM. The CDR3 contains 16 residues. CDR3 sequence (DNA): TGTGCCAGCAGCCTTCCTAGGGGGCGAGAACCCTATGGCTACACCTTC. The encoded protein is CASSLPRGREPYGYTF.

CDR3 in DNA: TGTGCCAGCAGCACGATAGCGGGAGGCGCCTACAATGAGCAGTTCTTC. This gives the protein CASSTIAGGAYNEQFF. V is TRBV7-2 and J is TRBJ2-1; 10 bases line up with TRBD2. The CDR3 is made up of 16 amino acids. The germline V gene has CDR1 SGHTA and CDR2 FQGNSA. The junction had 6 bases not matched to a gene; V was cut back by 5 bases and J by 2 bases.

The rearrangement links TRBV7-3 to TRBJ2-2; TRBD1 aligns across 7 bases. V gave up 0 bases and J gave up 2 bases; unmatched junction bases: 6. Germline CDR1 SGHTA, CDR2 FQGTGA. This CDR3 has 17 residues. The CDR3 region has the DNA TGTGCCAGCAGCTTAACGTTTGGGACAGTCAACACCGGGGAGCTGTTTTTT. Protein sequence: CASSLTFGTVNTGELFF.

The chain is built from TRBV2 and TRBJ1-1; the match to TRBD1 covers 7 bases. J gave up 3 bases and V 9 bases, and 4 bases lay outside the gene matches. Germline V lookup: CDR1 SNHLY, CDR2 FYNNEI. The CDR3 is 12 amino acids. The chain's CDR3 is CASGGQYTEAFF. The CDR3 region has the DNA TGTGCCAGTGGGGGACAGTACACTGAAGCTTTCTTT.

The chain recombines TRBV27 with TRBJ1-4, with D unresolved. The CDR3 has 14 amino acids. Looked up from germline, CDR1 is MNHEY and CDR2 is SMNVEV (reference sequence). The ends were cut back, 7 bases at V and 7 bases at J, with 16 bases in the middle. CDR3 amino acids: CASKIREEAEKLFF. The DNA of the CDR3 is TGTGCCAGCAAAATTCGGGAGGAGGCTGAAAAACTGTTTTTT.

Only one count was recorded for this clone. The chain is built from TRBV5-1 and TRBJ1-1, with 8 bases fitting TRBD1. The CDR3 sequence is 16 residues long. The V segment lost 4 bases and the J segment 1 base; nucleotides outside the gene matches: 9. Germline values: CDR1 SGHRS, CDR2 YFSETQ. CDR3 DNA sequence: TGCGCCAGCAGCCTAGGACAGGGAGGAAAGAACACTGAAGCTTTCTTT. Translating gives CASSLGQGGKNTEAFF. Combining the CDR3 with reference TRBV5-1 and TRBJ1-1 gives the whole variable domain KAGVTQTPRYLIKTRGQQVTLSCSPISGHRSVSWYQQTPGQGLQFLFEYFSETQRNKGNFPGRFSGRQFSNSRSEMNVSTLELGDSALYLCASSLGQGGKNTEAFFGQGTRLTVV.

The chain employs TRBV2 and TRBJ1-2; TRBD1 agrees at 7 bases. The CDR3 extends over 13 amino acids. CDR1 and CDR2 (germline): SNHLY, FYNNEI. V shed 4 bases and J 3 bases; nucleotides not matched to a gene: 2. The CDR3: CASSVGGYYGYTF. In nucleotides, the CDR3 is TGTGCCAGCAGTGTAGGGGGCTACTATGGCTACACCTTC.

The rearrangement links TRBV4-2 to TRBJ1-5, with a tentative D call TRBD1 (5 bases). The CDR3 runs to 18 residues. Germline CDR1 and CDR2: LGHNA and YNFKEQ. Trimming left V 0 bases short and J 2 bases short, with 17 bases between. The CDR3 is CASSQDRRGGKGNQPQHF. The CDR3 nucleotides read TGTGCCAGCAGCCAAGATCGAAGGGGAGGTAAGGGCAATCAGCCCCAGCATTTT.

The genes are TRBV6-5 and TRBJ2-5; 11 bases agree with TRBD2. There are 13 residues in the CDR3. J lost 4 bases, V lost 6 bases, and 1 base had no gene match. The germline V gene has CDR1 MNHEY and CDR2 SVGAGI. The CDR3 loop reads CASSLAGGETQYF. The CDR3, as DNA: TGTGCCAGCAGCCTAGCGGGAGGAGAGACCCAGTACTTC.

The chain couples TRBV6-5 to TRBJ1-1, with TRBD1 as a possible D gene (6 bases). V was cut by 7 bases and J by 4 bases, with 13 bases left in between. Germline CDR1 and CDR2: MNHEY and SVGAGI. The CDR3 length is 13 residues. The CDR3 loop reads CASTRGGATEAFF. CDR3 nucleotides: TGTGCCAGCACCCGGGGGGGGGCCACTGAAGCTTTCTTT.

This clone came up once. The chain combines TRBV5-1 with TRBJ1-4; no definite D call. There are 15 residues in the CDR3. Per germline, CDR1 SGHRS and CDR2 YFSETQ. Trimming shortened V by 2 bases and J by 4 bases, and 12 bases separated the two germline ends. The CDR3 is CASSLGAGLNEKLFF. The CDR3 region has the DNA TGCGCCAGCAGCTTAGGAGCGGGCCTTAATGAAAAACTGTTTTTT.

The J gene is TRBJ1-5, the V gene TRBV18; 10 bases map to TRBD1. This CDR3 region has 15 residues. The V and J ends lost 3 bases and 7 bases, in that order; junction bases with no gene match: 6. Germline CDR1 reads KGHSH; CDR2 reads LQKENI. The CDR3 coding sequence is TGTGCCAGCTCACCTCCCGGGACAGGGGACCAGCCCCAGCATTTT. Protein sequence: CASSPPGTGDQPQHF.

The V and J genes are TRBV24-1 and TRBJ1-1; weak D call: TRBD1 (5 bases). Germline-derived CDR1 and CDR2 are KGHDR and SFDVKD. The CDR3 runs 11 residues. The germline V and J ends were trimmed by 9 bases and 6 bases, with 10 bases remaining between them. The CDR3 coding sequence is TGTGCCACCTCTTGGGGCGCTGAAGCTTTCTTT. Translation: CATSWGAEAFF.

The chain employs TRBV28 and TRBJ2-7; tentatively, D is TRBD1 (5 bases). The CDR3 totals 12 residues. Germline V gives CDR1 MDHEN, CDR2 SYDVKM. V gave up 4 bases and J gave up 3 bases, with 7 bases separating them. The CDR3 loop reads CASSSGNYEQYV. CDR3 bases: TGTGCCAGCAGTTCAGGGAACTACGAGCAGTACGTC.

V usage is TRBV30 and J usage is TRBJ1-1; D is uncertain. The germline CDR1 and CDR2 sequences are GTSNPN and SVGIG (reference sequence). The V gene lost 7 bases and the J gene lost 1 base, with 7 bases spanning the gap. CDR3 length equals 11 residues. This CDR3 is CAFSWNTEAFF. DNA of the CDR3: TGTGCCTTTAGTTGGAACACTGAAGCTTTCTTT.